This T cell receptor (beta chain) was profiled in a study of shared clonotypes between healthy human individuals. In the study overall: Used for every donor were three CD4 naive, three CD4 memory, two CD8 naive and one CD8 memory plate.

CDR1 ENHRY and CDR2 SYGVKD come from the germline V gene. The CDR3 consists of 14 residues. The ends lost 10 bases at V and 0 bases at J; junction bases unmatched: 9. In the original processing: Sequence data from immunoSEQ were junction-only and lacked quality scores; consequently, filtering differed. The protocol was immunoSEQ multiplex PCR, while the TCRdb copy is restricted to in-frame clones and leaves out a portion. The D gene and trimming were derived from the DNA, and the V and J assignments and clone size from that table. The table lists 1.4 million or so clones, about 98.5% of them singletons. Each sample came from a Caucasian adult donor living in Nashville, Tennessee. Naive CD45RA+ and memory CD45RA-negative subsets were split from CD4+ cells.

The sequencing input was naive CD4+ T cells sorted from blood. Indicated subset: CD45RA+ positively selected. The sequence was obtained from a man aged 25 to 40 in good health. This sequence joins TRBV10-3 and TRBJ2-7; the match to TRBD2 covers 7 bases. The DNA of the CDR3 is TGTGCCACCTTTAGCGGGTATAGCTCCTACGAGCAGTACTTC. This sequence encodes CATFSGYSSYEQYF.